This entry lists 14 T cell receptor beta chains sequenced from one sample in a study of CD8+CD57+ T cells in acquired aplastic anemia. It was genomic DNA that served as the template for profiling TCR beta VDJ and CDR3. TCRdb ran MiXCR on the reads and lists one entry per CDR3 protein. The table lists 200,000 to 250,000 distinct CDR3 sequences, 30% to 35% of them singletons. Sequencing was performed on sorted CD4+, CD8+, or CD8+CD57+ T cells (not recorded which) from PBMCs. All receptors come from a human donor in good health, serving as a control.

This clonotype came up many times. The chain carries TRBV7-9 and TRBJ1-1, with D possibly matching TRBD1 (5 bases). V dropped 1 base and J dropped 6 bases, with 12 bases sitting between them. This CDR3 is 14 amino acids long. Germline V CDR1 and CDR2: SEHNR, FQNEAQ (reference sequence). The CDR3 nucleotides are TGTGCCAGCAGCTTAGTGGCAGGGAGCCCTGAAGCTTTCTTT. Its translation: CASSLVAGSPEAFF.

The V call is TRBV20-1, the J call TRBJ2-1; no firm D call. Germline-derived CDR1 and CDR2 are DFQATT and SNEGSKA (reference sequence). The CDR3 covers 13 residues. V was clipped by 1 base and J by 8 bases, with 12 bases between them. The CDR3 sequence: CSARALGRDEQFF. The DNA for the CDR3 is TGCAGTGCTAGAGCCCTCGGAAGGGATGAGCAGTTCTTC.

The sample holds many counts of this clonotype. The chain joins TRBV4-1 to TRBJ1-2; D is unresolved. This CDR3 is 14 amino acids long. CDR1 MGHRA and CDR2 YSYEKL come from the germline V gene. The V gene lost 0 bases and the J gene lost 4 bases, with 9 bases spanning the gap. As DNA, the CDR3 is TGCGCCAGCAGCCAAGAGGCGAGTACCTATGGCTACACCTTC. Residues: CASSQEASTYGYTF.

This clonotype was recorded many times. This rearrangement joins TRBV30 to TRBJ2-7; D is ambiguous. CDR1 is GTSNPN and CDR2 is SVGIG in the germline V gene (reference sequence). Trimming shortened V by 6 bases and J by 1 base, and 10 bases separated the two germline ends. This CDR3 contains 12 residues. The CDR3 coding sequence is TGTGCCTGTCCAGGACCATCCTACGAGCAGTACTTC. This encodes CACPGPSYEQYF.

V and J are TRBV2 and TRBJ2-5; D is unclear. The CDR3 is 19 amino acids. Trimming took off 6 bases at V and 0 bases at J, with 26 bases between the two ends. Per germline, CDR1 SNHLY and CDR2 FYNNEI. CDR3 in amino acids: CASSLEEPIGTLYQETQYF. The CDR3 bases are TGTGCCAGCAGCCTAGAAGAGCCCATAGGCACTTTGTACCAAGAGACCCAGTACTTC.

This sequence joins TRBV10-3 and TRBJ2-5; D not resolved. The J call may be in error: the DNA end matches TRBJ2-1 better. The CDR3 loop spans 11 amino acids. The germline V gene encodes CDR1 ENHRY and CDR2 SYGVKD. CDR3 in amino acids: CAISERNEQFF. In DNA, the CDR3 is TGTGCCATCAGTGAGCGCAATGAGCAGTTCTTC.

The table lists this clonotype with many counts. The V call is TRBV29-1, the J call TRBJ1-2, with D possibly TRBD1 on 5 matching bases. CDR3 length equals 11 residues. CDR1 and CDR2 (germline): SQVTM, ANQGSEA. Trimming cost V 7 bases and J 5 bases, with 11 bases left between them. The CDR3 DNA is TGCAGCGCTGCCCGGGGGTATGGCTACACCTTC. Encoded protein: CSAARGYGYTF.

For the CDR3, the DNA is TGTGCCAGCAGCCCACTCGGTACTCGGTCCCCCCATGGCTACACCTTC. It specifies CASSPLGTRSPHGYTF. The rearrangement links TRBV4-2 to TRBJ1-2; D is unclear. Trimming pared 4 bases from V and 6 bases from J, leaving 21 bases between. CDR1 is LGHNA and CDR2 is YNFKEQ in the germline V gene. There are 16 residues in the CDR3.

This clonotype was recorded at least ten times. The chain combines TRBV28 with TRBJ2-7; tentative D call: TRBD2 (6 bases). V lost 6 bases and J 3 bases, leaving 24 bases between the germline ends. The CDR3 extends over 17 amino acids. CDR1 and CDR2 from the germline V gene are MDHEN and SYDVKM. CDR3 sequence (DNA): TGTGCCAGCAGGACGCAAGTGGGGCTAGCGTTTGGCTACGAGCAGTACTTC. It translates to CASRTQVGLAFGYEQYF. The whole variable domain, remainder taken from reference TRBV28 and TRBJ2-7, is DVKVTQSSRYLVKRTGEKVFLECVQDMDHENMFWYRQDPGLGLRLIYFSYDVKMKEKGDIPEGYSVSREKKERFSLILESASTNQTSMYLCASRTQVGLAFGYEQYFGPGTRLTVT.

In its sample, this clonotype was seen many times. The J gene is TRBJ2-7, the V gene TRBV7-8, with D tentatively TRBD1 or TRBD2 (6 bases each). The germline V and J ends were trimmed by 5 bases and 5 bases, with 22 bases remaining between them. The CDR3 runs to 16 residues. Germline assignment: CDR1 SGHVS and CDR2 FQNEAQ. Written as DNA, the CDR3 is TGTGCCAGCAGCGACCCACGTCGGGGGCGTTTGAACGAGCAGTACTTC. It translates to CASSDPRRGRLNEQYF.

This clonotype was seen many times. This chain joins TRBV11-2 and TRBJ1-6, with D perhaps matching TRBD1 (5 bases). The CDR3 has 14 residues. Germline assignment: CDR1 SGHAT and CDR2 FQNNGV. With 6 bases removed from V and 9 bases from J, the gap between germline ends came to 15 bases. The CDR3 is CASRGGLVGSPLHF. CDR3 DNA: TGTGCCAGCAGGGGGGGTCTGGTCGGTTCACCCCTCCACTTT.

As to this clonotype: Its ends do not fully match the called genes, so a read error is possible. The rearrangement uses TRBV7-9 and TRBJ1-1, with D unclear. Germline V gene lookup returns CDR1 SEHNR and CDR2 FQNEAQ (reference sequence). The CDR3 spans 12 residues. CDR3 coding DNA: TGTGCCAGCAGCTTGAGGCACACCGAAGCTTTCTTT. This translates into CASSLRHTEAFF.

This clonotype was seen ten or more times. The gene calls are TRBV7-9 and TRBJ2-1, with D possibly matching TRBD2 (7 bases). Germline CDR1 and CDR2: SEHNR and FQNEAQ (reference sequence). V was clipped by 0 bases and J by 8 bases, with 14 bases between them. The CDR3 is 15 residues long. CDR3 sequence reads: CASSLAGGARDEQFF. In DNA, the CDR3 is TGTGCCAGCAGCTTAGCAGGGGGGGCCCGGGATGAGCAGTTCTTC.

About this clonotype: This may be a read error, as it is one base from a much larger clone. The chain couples TRBV12-3 or TRBV12-4 to TRBJ1-2, with D unclear. The CDR3 totals 14 residues. Written as DNA, the CDR3 is TGTGCCGGCAGTCTAAATATAGACTATTATGGCTACACCTTC. Its translation: CAGSLNIDYYGYTF.